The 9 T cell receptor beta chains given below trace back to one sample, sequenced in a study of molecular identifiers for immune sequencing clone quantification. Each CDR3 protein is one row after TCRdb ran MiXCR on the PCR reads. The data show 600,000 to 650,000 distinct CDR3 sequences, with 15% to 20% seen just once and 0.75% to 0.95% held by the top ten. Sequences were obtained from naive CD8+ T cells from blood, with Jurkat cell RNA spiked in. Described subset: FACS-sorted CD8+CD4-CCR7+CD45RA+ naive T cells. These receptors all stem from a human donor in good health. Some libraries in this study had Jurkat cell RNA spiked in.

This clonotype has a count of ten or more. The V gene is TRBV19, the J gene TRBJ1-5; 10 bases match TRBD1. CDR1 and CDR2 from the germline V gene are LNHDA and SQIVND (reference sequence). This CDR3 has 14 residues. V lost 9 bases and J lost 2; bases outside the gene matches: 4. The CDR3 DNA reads TGTGCCAGCGACAGGGGGCATGGCAATCAGCCCCAGCATTTT. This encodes CASDRGHGNQPQHF.

The CDR3 spells CASSLVGFPEAFF. The CDR3 DNA is TGCGCCAGCAGCTTGGTAGGCTTTCCTGAAGCTTTCTTT. The V gene is TRBV5-1, the J gene TRBJ1-1; D not certain. Germline values: CDR1 SGHRS, CDR2 YFSETQ. The V end was cut by 0 bases, the J end by 6 bases, with 9 bases between. This CDR3 is built from 13 residues.

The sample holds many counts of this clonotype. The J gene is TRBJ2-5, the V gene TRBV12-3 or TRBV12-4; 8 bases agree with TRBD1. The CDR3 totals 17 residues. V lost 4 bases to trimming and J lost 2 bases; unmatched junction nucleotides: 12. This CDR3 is CASSSAVGTGVQETQYF. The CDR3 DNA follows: TGTGCCAGCAGTTCTGCTGTGGGGACAGGAGTTCAAGAGACCCAGTACTTC.

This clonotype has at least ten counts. CDR3 nucleotides: TGCAGTGCTAGGACTCGAGTCTCCTACGAGCAGTACTTC. Translation: CSARTRVSYEQYF. J is TRBJ2-7 and V is TRBV20-1; no clear D. The CDR3 runs 13 residues. Per the germline V gene, CDR1 is DFQATT and CDR2 is SNEGSKA (reference sequence). V lost 3 bases, J lost 0 bases, and 9 bases lay in between.

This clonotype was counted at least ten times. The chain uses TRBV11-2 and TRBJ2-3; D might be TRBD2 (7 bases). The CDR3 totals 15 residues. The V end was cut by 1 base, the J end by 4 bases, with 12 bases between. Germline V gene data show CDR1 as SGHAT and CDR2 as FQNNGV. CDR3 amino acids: CASSLVGGHPDTQYF. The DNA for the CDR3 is TGTGCCAGCAGCTTAGTGGGGGGGCATCCAGATACGCAGTATTTT.

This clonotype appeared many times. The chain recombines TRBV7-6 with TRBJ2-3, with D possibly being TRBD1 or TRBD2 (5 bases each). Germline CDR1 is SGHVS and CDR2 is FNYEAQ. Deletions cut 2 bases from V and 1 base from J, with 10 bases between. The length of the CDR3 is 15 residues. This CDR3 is CASSLFGAGTDTQYF. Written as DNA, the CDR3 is TGTGCCAGCAGCTTATTCGGGGCGGGCACAGATACGCAGTATTTT.

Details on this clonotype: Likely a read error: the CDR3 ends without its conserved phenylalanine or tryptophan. The CDR3, as DNA: TGTGCCAGCAGTCCCGGACTAGCGGGATTTTCTGTGCAGTACCTC. Its translation: CASSPGLAGFSVQYL. The V call is TRBV27, the J call TRBJ2-7, with 12 bases that match TRBD2. Trimming took 5 bases from V and 9 from J; bases not matched to a gene: 11. The CDR3 has 15 amino acids. Per germline, CDR1 MNHEY and CDR2 SMNVEV (reference sequence).

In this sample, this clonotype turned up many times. CDR3 sequence reads: CASSFSRGLYEQYF. The CDR3 DNA follows: TGTGCCAGCAGTTTCTCACGTGGTCTCTACGAGCAGTACTTC. The genes are TRBV28 and TRBJ2-7; D unclear. The CDR3 has 14 residues. Germline values: CDR1 MDHEN, CDR2 SYDVKM. Trimming left V 3 bases short and J 3 bases short, with 12 bases between.

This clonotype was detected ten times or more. CDR3 in DNA: TGTGCCACCAGCAGAGTGGGGGAAGAGAGTGAAGCTTTCTTT. This sequence encodes CATSRVGEESEAFF. The gene calls are TRBV15 and TRBJ1-1; D is possibly TRBD1 (5 bases). Germline V gene lookup returns CDR1 LNHNV and CDR2 YYDKDF (reference sequence). V was trimmed by 1 base and J by 7 bases, leaving 13 bases between them. The CDR3 runs to 14 residues.